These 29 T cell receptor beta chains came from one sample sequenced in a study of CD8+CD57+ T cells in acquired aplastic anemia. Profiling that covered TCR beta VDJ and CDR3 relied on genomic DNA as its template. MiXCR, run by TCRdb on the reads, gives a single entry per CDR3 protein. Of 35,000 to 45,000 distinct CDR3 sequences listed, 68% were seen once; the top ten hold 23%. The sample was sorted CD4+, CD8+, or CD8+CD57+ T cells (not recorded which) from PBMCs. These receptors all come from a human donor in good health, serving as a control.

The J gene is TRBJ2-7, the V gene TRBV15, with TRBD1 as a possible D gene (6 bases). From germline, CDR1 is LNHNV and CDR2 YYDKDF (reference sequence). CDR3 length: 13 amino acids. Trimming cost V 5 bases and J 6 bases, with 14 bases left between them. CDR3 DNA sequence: TGTGCCACCAGCCTGCCCTGGACAGTCGAGCAGTACTTC. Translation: CATSLPWTVEQYF. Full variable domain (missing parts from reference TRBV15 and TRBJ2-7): DAMVIQNPRYQVTQFGKPVTLSCSQTLNHNVMYWYQQKSSQAPKLLFHYYDKDFNNEADTPDNFQSRRPNTSFCFLDIRSPGLGDTAMYLCATSLPWTVEQYFGPGTRLTVT.

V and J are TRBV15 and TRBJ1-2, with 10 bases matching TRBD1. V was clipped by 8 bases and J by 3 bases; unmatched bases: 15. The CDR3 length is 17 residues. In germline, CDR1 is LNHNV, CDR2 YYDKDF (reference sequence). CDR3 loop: CATQEGTGALNHYGYTF. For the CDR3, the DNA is TGTGCCACCCAAGAGGGGACAGGGGCCCTCAATCACTATGGCTACACCTTC.

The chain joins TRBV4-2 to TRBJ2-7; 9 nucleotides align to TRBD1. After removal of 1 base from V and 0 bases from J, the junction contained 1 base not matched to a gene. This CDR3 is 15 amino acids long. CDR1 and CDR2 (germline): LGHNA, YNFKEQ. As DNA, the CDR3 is TGTGCCAGCAGCCAAGGACAGGGGGGCTCCTACGAGCAGTACTTC. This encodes CASSQGQGGSYEQYF.

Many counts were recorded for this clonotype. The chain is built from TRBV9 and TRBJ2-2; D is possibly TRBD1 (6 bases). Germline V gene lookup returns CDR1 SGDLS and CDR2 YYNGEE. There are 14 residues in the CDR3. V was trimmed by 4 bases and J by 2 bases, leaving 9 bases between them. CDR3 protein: CASSLQGNTGELFF. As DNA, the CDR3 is TGTGCCAGCAGCTTACAGGGAAACACCGGGGAGCTGTTTTTT.

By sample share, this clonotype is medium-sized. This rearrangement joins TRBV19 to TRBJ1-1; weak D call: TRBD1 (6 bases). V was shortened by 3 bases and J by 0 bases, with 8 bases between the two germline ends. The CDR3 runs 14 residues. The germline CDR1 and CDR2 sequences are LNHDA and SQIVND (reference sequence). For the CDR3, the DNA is TGTGCCAGTAGTATTAAGGGGGTGAACACTGAAGCTTTCTTT. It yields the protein CASSIKGVNTEAFF.

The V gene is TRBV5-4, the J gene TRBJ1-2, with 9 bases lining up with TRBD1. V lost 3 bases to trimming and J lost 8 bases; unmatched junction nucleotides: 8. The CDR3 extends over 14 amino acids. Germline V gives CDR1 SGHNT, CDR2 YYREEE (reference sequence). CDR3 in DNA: TGTGCCAGCAGCTCCGGGACAGGGAGTCTAGGCTACACCTTC. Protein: CASSSGTGSLGYTF.

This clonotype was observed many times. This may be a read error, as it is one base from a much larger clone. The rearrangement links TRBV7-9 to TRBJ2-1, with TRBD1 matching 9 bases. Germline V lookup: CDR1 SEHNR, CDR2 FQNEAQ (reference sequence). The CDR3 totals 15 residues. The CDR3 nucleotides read TGTGCCAGCAGCTTTCCGGGACAGGGTGGCAATGAGCGGTTCTTC. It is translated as CASSFPGQGGNERFF.

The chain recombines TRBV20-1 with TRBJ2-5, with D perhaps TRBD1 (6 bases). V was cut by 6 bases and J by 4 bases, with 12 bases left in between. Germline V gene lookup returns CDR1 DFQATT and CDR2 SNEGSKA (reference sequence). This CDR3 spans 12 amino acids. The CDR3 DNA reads TGCAGTGCCCAATTGGGGGCAGAGACCCAGTACTTC. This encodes CSAQLGAETQYF.

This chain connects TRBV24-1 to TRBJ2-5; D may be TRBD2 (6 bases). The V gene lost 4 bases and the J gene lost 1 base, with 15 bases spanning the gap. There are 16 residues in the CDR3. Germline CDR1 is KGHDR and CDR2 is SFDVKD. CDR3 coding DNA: TGTGCCACCAGTGACTTGGGCATCGGGGGCCAAGAGACCCAGTACTTC. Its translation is CATSDLGIGGQETQYF.

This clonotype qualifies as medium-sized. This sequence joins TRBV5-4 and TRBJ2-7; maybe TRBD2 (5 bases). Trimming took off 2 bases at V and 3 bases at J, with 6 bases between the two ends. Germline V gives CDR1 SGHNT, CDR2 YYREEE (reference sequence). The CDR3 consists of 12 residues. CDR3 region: CASSFGGYEQYF. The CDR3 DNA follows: TGTGCCAGCAGCTTCGGAGGCTACGAGCAGTACTTC.

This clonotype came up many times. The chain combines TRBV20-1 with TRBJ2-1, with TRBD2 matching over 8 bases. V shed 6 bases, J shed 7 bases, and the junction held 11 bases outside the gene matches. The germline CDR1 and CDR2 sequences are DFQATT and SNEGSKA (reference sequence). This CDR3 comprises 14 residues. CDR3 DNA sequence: TGCAGTGCCTTTGGACTAGCCGCTGGGAATGAGCAGTTCTTC. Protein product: CSAFGLAAGNEQFF.

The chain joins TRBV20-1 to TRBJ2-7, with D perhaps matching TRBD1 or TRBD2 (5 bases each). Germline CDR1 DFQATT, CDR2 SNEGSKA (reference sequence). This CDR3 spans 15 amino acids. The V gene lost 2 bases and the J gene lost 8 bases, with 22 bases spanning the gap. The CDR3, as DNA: TGCAGTGCTAGACCCGACGGGACCACCCTCTTTAAGCAGTACTTC. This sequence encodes CSARPDGTTLFKQYF.

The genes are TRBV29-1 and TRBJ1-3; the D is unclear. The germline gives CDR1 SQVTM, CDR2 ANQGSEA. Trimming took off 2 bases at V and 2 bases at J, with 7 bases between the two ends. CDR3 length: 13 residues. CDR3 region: CSVERDTGNTIYF. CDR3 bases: TGCAGCGTTGAACGAGATACTGGAAACACCATATATTTT. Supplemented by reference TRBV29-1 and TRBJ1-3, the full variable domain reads SAVISQKPSRDICQRGTSLTIQCQVDSQVTMMFWYRQQPGQSLTLIATANQGSEATYESGFVIDKFPISRPNLTFSTLTVSNMSPEDSSIYLCSVERDTGNTIYFGEGSWLTVV.

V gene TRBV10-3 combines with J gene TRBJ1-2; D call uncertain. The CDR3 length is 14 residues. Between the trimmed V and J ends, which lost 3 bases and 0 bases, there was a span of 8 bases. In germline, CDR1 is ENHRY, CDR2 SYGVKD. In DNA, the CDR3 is TGTGCCATCAGTGAAGCCAGGTCTAACTATGGCTACACCTTC. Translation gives CAISEARSNYGYTF.

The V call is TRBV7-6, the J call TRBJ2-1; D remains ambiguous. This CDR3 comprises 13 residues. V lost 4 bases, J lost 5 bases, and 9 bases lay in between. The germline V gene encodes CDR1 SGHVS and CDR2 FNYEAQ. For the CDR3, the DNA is TGTGCCAGCAGCTACAGTTCCCACAATGAGCAGTTCTTC. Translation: CASSYSSHNEQFF.

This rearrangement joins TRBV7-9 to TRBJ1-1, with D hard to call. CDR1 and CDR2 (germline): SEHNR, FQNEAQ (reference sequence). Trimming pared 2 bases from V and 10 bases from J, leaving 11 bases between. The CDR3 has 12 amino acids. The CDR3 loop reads CASSLKGRVAFF. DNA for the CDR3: TGTGCCAGCAGCTTAAAGGGTCGAGTAGCTTTCTTT.

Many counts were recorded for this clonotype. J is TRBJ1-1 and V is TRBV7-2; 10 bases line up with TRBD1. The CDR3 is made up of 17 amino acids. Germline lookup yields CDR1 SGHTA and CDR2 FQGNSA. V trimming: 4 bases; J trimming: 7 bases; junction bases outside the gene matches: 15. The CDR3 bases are TGTGCCAGCAGCTCCCGGGACAGGGGCCCTCCCCCGTATGAAGCTTTCTTT. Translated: CASSSRDRGPPPYEAFF.

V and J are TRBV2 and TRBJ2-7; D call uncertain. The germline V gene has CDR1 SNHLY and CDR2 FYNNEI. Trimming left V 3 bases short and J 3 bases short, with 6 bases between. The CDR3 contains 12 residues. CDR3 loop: CASSDYIYEQYF. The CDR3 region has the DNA TGTGCCAGCAGTGACTACATCTACGAGCAGTACTTC.

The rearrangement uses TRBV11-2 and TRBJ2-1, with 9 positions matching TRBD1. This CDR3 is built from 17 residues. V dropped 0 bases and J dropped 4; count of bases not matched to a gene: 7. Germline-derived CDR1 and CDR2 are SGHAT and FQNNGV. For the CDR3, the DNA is TGTGCCAGCAGCTTAGAGGTCCGGGACAGGGTATACAATGAGCAGTTCTTC. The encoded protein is CASSLEVRDRVYNEQFF.

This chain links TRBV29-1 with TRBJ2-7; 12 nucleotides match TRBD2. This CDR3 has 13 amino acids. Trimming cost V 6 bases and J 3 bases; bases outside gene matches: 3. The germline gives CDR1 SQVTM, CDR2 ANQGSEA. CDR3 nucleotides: TGCAGCGTGGCGACTAGCGGGGGCTACGAGCAGTACTTC. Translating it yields CSVATSGGYEQYF.

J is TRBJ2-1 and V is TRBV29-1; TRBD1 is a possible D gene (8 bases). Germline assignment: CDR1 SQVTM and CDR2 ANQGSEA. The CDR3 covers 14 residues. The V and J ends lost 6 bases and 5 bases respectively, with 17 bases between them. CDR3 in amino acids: CSVRGQGGNNEQFF. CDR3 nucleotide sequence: TGCAGCGTCCGCGGACAGGGAGGGAACAATGAGCAGTTCTTC.

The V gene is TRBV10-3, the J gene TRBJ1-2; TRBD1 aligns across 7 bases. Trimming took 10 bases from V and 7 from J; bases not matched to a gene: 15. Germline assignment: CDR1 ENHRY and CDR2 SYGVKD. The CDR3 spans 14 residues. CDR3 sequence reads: CASTHDRERGGYTF. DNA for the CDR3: TGTGCCAGCACCCATGACAGGGAGCGTGGTGGCTACACCTTC.

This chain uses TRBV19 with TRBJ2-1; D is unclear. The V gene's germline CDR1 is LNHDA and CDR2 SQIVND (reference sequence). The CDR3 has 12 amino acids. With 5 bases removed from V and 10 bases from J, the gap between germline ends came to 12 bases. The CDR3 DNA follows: TGTGCCAGTAGTGTCAACCTCGGGGAGCAGTTCTTC. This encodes CASSVNLGEQFF.

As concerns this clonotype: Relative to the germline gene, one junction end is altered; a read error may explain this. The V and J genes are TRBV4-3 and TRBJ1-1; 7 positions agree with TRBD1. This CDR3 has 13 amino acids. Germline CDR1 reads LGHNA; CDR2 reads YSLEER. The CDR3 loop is CASSQVYRGDHFF. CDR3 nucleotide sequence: TGCGCCAGCAGCCAAGTTTACAGGGGCGATCACTTTTTT.

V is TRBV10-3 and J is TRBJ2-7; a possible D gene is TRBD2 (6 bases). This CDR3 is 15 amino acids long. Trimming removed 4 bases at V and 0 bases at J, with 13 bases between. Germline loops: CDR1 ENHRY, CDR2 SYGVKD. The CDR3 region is CAISGGDINSYEQYF. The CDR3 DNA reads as TGTGCCATCAGTGGGGGGGATATAAACTCCTACGAGCAGTACTTC.

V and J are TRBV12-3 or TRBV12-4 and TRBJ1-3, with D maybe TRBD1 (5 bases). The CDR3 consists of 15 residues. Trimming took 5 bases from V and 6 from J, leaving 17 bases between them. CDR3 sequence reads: CASSPGSQGENTIYF. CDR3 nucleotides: TGTGCCAGCAGTCCAGGGTCGCAGGGTGAAAACACCATATATTTT.

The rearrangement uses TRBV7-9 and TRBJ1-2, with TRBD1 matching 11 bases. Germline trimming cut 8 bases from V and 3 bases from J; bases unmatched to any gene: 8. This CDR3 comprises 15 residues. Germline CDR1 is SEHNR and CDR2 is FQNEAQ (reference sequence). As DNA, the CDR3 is TGTGCCAGCGTCGCCGGGACAGGGGGAGACTATGGCTACACCTTC. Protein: CASVAGTGGDYGYTF. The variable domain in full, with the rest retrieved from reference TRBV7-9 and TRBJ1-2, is DTGVSQNPRHKITKRGQNVTFRCDPISEHNRLYWYRQTLGQGPEFLTYFQNEAQLEKSRLLSDRFSAERPKGSFSTLEIQRTEQGDSAMYLCASVAGTGGDYGYTFGSGTRLTVV.

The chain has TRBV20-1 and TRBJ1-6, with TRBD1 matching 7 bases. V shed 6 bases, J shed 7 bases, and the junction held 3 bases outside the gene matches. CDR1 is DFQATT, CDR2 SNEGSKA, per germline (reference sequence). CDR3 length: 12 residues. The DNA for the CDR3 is TGCAGTGCAGAACAGGGGAATTCACCCCTCCACTTT. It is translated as CSAEQGNSPLHF.

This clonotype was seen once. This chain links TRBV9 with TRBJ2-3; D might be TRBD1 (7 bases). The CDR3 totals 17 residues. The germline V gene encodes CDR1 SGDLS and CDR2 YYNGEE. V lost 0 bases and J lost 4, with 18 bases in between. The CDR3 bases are TGTGCCAGCAGCGTAGCTCAACAGGGGAGGATTTCAGATACGCAGTATTTT. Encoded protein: CASSVAQQGRISDTQYF.